This passage covers 4 T cell receptor beta chains from one sample sequenced in a study of CD8 T cells in ankylosing spondylitis. A single record per CDR3 protein comes from TCRdb applying MiXCR to the 5' RACE reads. In the table there are 700,000 or so distinct CDR3 sequences, 15% to 20% of which are singletons. These receptors are not linked to any known antigen. Study-level findings and limits: Typical of ankylosing spondylitis blood, it appeared, was a TCR beta motif of roughly eight highly homologous variants.

Sequenced input: blood, either unsorted or a sorted T cell fraction (not recorded which). Receptor source: a male donor with ankylosing spondylitis.

This clonotype appeared a few times. The rearrangement uses TRBV5-8 and TRBJ2-7; D not certain. V gave up 0 bases and J gave up 0 bases, with 10 bases separating them. Germline V gene data show CDR1 as SGHTS and CDR2 as YDEGEE. This CDR3 is 15 amino acids long. The CDR3 sequence is CASSLDGPSSYEQYF. The CDR3, as DNA: TGTGCCAGCAGCTTGGATGGGCCCAGCTCCTACGAGCAGTACTTC.

This clonotype was counted between two and nine times. V and J are TRBV15 and TRBJ2-1; 10 positions match TRBD2. Germline loops: CDR1 LNHNV, CDR2 YYDKDF (reference sequence). CDR3 length: 16 amino acids. The ends lost 3 bases at V and 2 bases at J; junction bases unmatched: 4. The CDR3 nucleotides are TGTGCCACCAGCAGTGGGACTAGCGCGACCTACAATGAGCAGTTCTTC. It translates to CATSSGTSATYNEQFF.

This clonotype came up many times. The chain couples TRBV12-3 or TRBV12-4 to TRBJ2-7; 7 bases line up with TRBD1. This CDR3 is built from 13 residues. The V gene end was trimmed by 3 bases and the J gene end by 4 bases; junction bases not matched to a gene: 3. In DNA, the CDR3 is TGTGCCAGCAGTTTTTCGGGACAGTACGAGCAGTACTTC. Translated, it gives CASSFSGQYEQYF.

This chain joins TRBV12-3 or TRBV12-4 and TRBJ2-4; D perhaps matches TRBD2 (6 bases). V gave up 5 bases and J gave up 3 bases, with 17 bases separating them. This CDR3 contains 16 residues. The chain's CDR3 is CASSRRDPWGKNIQYF. Written as DNA, the CDR3 is TGTGCCAGCAGTCGGCGGGACCCGTGGGGCAAAAACATTCAGTACTTC.